Listed below are T cell receptor beta chains from one sample, sequenced in a study of patients and donors after allogeneic stem cell transplantation. TCRdb re-called the RT-PCR reads through MiXCR, storing one row per CDR3 protein. Of approximately 99,000 distinct CDR3 sequences in the sample, around 33% were seen once. What was sequenced was blood, either unsorted or a sorted T cell fraction (not recorded which). The receptor set was obtained from a human donor who was either an allogeneic HSCT recipient or a stem cell or donor lymphocyte infusion donor (not recorded which). It is not recorded whose cells these are; they may come from a transplant donor. CDR3s include the opening cysteine and the closing phenylalanine or tryptophan. A D gene is named only where the DNA matches it firmly. Expanded clones get a size class; other rows say once, few or many, or leave the size out.

clone size	D gene	V gene	J gene	CDR3 DNA	CDR3 protein
once	.	TRBV21-1	TRBJ2-3	TGTGCCAGCAGCGGAGAGGACAGGGAAACAGATACGCAGTATTTT	CASSGEDRETDTQYF
.	TRBD1	TRBV12-3/TRBV12-4	TRBJ2-2	TGTGCCAGCAGTTTCCCAACTGCCGGGACAGACGATATAGCGAACACCGGGGAGCTGTTTTTT	CASSFPTAGTDDIANTGELFF
few	.	TRBV7-8	TRBJ1-3	TGTGCCAGCAGCTTAGGTTGGGGGCCATCTGGAAACACCATATATTTT	CASSLGWGPSGNTIYF
.	TRBD2	TRBV10-3	TRBJ2-7	TGTGCCATCAGTGAGTCCGGGACTAGGATTTCTACCGAGCAGTACTTC	CAISESGTRISTEQYF
once	TRBD2	TRBV5-1	TRBJ2-1	TGCGCCAGCAGAGGGACTAGCGGGAGGCACAATGAGCAGTTCTTC	CASRGTSGRHNEQFF
many	.	TRBV12-3/TRBV12-4	TRBJ1-5	TGTGCCAGCAGTGGGCAGGGCAATCAGCCCCAGCATTTT	CASSGQGNQPQHF
few	.	TRBV7-8	TRBJ1-5	TGTGCCAGCAGCTTAGTCGGACGGGAGCCCAATCAGCCCCAGCATTTT	CASSLVGREPNQPQHF
few	.	TRBV28	TRBJ1-4	TGTGCCAGCAGTTCCCCCACAGGGCTGGCGGGTGAAAAACTGTTTTTT	CASSSPTGLAGEKLFF
.	TRBD2	TRBV6-6	TRBJ2-2	TGTGCCAGCAGTTACGGGTTAGCGGGGGCCGGGGAGCTGTTTTTT	CASSYGLAGAGELFF
.	.	TRBV28	TRBJ2-2	TGTGCCAGCAGTAGGGGAGATAACACCGGGGAGCTGTTTTTT	CASSRGDNTGELFF
few	.	TRBV21-1	TRBJ1-1	TGTGCCTCTTGGGCCCTAGCTTTCTTT	CASWALAFF
.	.	TRBV12-3/TRBV12-4	TRBJ1-6	TGTGCCAGCAGTGGACGGCTGTATTCACCCCTCCACTTT	CASSGRLYSPLHF
few	.	TRBV21-1	TRBJ1-2	TGTGCCAGCAGCGAGCTACAGGGGGCGCAAGGATATGGCTACACCTTC	CASSELQGAQGYGYTF
.	TRBD2	TRBV20-1	TRBJ2-1	TGCAGTGCTAGAGCCGGGAGGCCGGGACTAGCGGATGAGCAGTTCTTC	CSARAGRPGLADEQFF
.	TRBD2	TRBV6-6	TRBJ2-1	TGTGCCAGCTCCCCCAGCGGGAGGTTGAATGAGCAGTTCTTC	CASSPSGRLNEQFF
.	.	TRBV3-2	TRBJ2-1	TGTGCCAGCAGCCAAGTATACTCCCAGGGAGATGAGCAGTTCTTC	CASSQVYSQGDEQFF
.	TRBD1	TRBV4-3	TRBJ1-1	TGCGCCAGCAGCCAAGATTGGGCAGGGGGTCGGCACACTGAAGCTTTCTTT	CASSQDWAGGRHTEAFF
few	.	TRBV6-2/TRBV6-3	TRBJ2-7	TGTGCCAGCAGCAACAGGGTGTACGAGCAGTACTTC	CASSNRVYEQYF
few	.	TRBV6-5	TRBJ1-1	TGTGCCAGCAGTTACTCGTACAGAAACACTGAAGCTTTCTTT	CASSYSYRNTEAFF
.	.	TRBV7-9	TRBJ1-6	TGTGCCAGCAGCTCTTACCTACAGGACACCCTCCACTTT	CASSSYLQDTLHF
few	TRBD1	TRBV27	TRBJ1-5	TGTGCCAGCAGAAGACAGGGAGGTAGTCAGCCCCAGCATTTT	CASRRQGGSQPQHF
once	.	TRBV7-7	TRBJ2-1	TGTGCTAGCAGCTTGGGGCAGGCCGATGCTGGTGAGCAGTTCTTC	CASSLGQADAGEQFF
.	.	TRBV25-1	TRBJ2-5	TGTGCCAGCAGTCCCCTATCCGCCTATACGGAGACCCAGTACTTC	CASSPLSAYTETQYF
few	TRBD1	TRBV5-6	TRBJ1-2	TGTGCCAGCAGCTTTTTCAGGGGGCGCGTTCAGGACTATGGCTACACCTTC	CASSFFRGRVQDYGYTF
.	TRBD2	TRBV20-1	TRBJ2-3	TGCAGTGCAGGCGGACTAGCGGGAGCGTGGGGAACGCAGTATTTT	CSAGGLAGAWGTQYF
few	.	TRBV6-6	TRBJ2-5	TGTGCCAGCAGGTGGCAGCCGGGGGAGACCCAGTACTTC	CASRWQPGETQYF
few	.	TRBV28	TRBJ1-5	TGTGCCAGCAGTCTCACAGGATACGGACAGCCCCAGCATTTT	CASSLTGYGQPQHF
few	.	TRBV12-3/TRBV12-4	TRBJ1-5	TGTGCCAGCAGTTTGGGGGGTTTCCCCCAGCATTTT	CASSLGGFPQHF
.	TRBD1	TRBV7-9	TRBJ1-6	TGTGCCAGCAGCTTAGAGGGCACAGGGGTCTCACCCCTCCACTTT	CASSLEGTGVSPLHF
few	TRBD2	TRBV4-3	TRBJ2-1	TGCGCCAGCAGCCAAGATGGGGCTAGCGGGTACAATGAGCAGTTCTTC	CASSQDGASGYNEQFF
.	TRBD2	TRBV7-8	TRBJ2-5	TGTGCCAGCAGCTCAGGACTAGCGGGAGCTGAGACCCAGTACTTC	CASSSGLAGAETQYF
.	.	TRBV27	TRBJ2-7	TGTGCCCGGTTTGGGGAGCAGTACTTC	CARFGEQYF
few	.	TRBV20-1	TRBJ1-2	TGCAGTGCTAGACGGGACCGTAACTATGGCTACACCTTC	CSARRDRNYGYTF
few	.	TRBV10-3	TRBJ2-2	TGTGCCATCAGTGACAGGGCCGGGGAGCTGTTTTTT	CAISDRAGELFF
.	.	TRBV6-5	TRBJ1-5	TGTGCCAGCAGTACCGACAGGCTAAGCAATCAGCCCCAGCATTTT	CASSTDRLSNQPQHF
.	.	TRBV28	TRBJ2-3	TGTGCCAGCAGCCCAACCGGAGGCACAGATACGCAGTATTTT	CASSPTGGTDTQYF
.	.	TRBV6-5	TRBJ2-2	TGTGCCAGCACCGACCGAGGGGTGAACACCGGGGAGCTGTTTTTT	CASTDRGVNTGELFF
many	.	TRBV6-6	TRBJ1-4	TGTGCCAGCAGACCCGGGACTACGGATGAAAAACTGTTTTTT	CASRPGTTDEKLFF
few	.	TRBV6-5	TRBJ1-6	TGTGCCAGCAGTTACTCTAGCGGAAGTTATAACTCACCCCTCCACTTT	CASSYSSGSYNSPLHF
.	TRBD1	TRBV29-1	TRBJ2-5	TGCAGCGTGGACAGGGTTGAAGAGACCCAGTACTTC	CSVDRVEETQYF
.	TRBD2	TRBV5-1	TRBJ2-7	TGCGCCAGCAGCTTAGGAACTAGCGGGAGTAGATACGAGCAGTACTTC	CASSLGTSGSRYEQYF
.	.	TRBV30	TRBJ2-7	TGTGCCTGGAGTAGAAATGACGGCTACGAGCAGTACTTC	CAWSRNDGYEQYF
few	.	TRBV24-1	TRBJ1-4	TGTGCCACCTGGATGAAGCCTAATGAAAAACTGTTTTTT	CATWMKPNEKLFF
.	TRBD1	TRBV5-5	TRBJ1-1	TGTGCCAGCAGACCGAGACAGGGGAGGACTGAAGCTTTCTTT	CASRPRQGRTEAFF
few	TRBD1	TRBV6-5	TRBJ1-4	TGTGCCAGCAGTTACTCGGGGACAGGGCAAAAACTGTTTTTT	CASSYSGTGQKLFF
few	.	TRBV20-1	TRBJ2-2	TGCAGTGCAAAAGACGAGAACACCGGGGAGCTGTTTTTT	CSAKDENTGELFF
.	.	TRBV20-1	TRBJ1-1	TGCAGTGCCACGGACAGGAACACTGAAGCTTTCTTT	CSATDRNTEAFF
.	TRBD1	TRBV27	TRBJ1-2	TGTGCCAGCAGTTTAAACAGGGGGCATGGCTACACCTTC	CASSLNRGHGYTF